This TCR beta chain was sequenced in a study of T cells after yellow fever vaccination. The wider study: Any fraction with a low cell number was prepared using SMART-Seq v4 Ultra Low Input. Study-wide results and limits: Within FACS-sorted repertoires, abundant clonotypes contaminating from the bulk population could be present.

Between the trimmed V and J ends, which lost 7 bases and 0 bases, there was a span of 8 bases. The CDR3 is made up of 14 amino acids. CDR1 is KGHDR, CDR2 SFDVKD, per germline. Comments on this clonotype: As yet, its antigen is unknown.

TCRdb re-derived calls from the 5' RACE reads in MiXCR, one entry per CDR3 protein. The profile covers over 150,000 distinct CDR3 sequences, with approximately 6.2% appearing a single time and less than 3.5% taken by the ten largest. The rearrangement joins TRBV24-1 to TRBJ1-4; D not certain. Sequenced material: CD4+ T cells sorted from PBMCs, taken on the day of the first yellow fever vaccination. The TCR sequence derives from a man between 18 and 29 years old who received the YFV17D yellow fever vaccine. The CDR3 DNA is TGTGCCACCAGAAGGCCGGCAACTAATGAAAAACTGTTTTTT. Translation gives CATRRPATNEKLFF.